Below, 32 T cell receptor beta chains from the same sample are listed, as sequenced in a study of blood T cell repertoires in COVID-19 (TCRdb year 2020). Libraries were constructed by the immunoSEQ multiplex PCR assay. TCRdb took over this immuneACCESS table, retaining in-frame rearrangements with V and J assigned. Such tables are incomplete; in checked studies, under half of the missing clones stem from an unresolved V gene, and the remainder is unexplained. This sample is represented by some 300,000 clones; about nine tenths of them were singletons. About 1.7% of the sample belongs to the ten largest clones. The material sequenced was PBMCs or T cells enriched from blood (not recorded which). All receptors come from a woman between 40 and 50 years old who had recovered from COVID-19.

This chain joins TRBV4-1 and TRBJ2-2, with D hard to call. Germline-derived CDR1 and CDR2 are MGHRA and YSYEKL. The V end lost 1 base, the J end lost 5 bases, and 11 bases lay between the germline ends. This CDR3 has 15 amino acids. This CDR3 reads CASSQVFRLTGELFF. The CDR3 region has the DNA TGCGCCAGCAGCCAAGTTTTTAGACTGACCGGGGAGCTGTTTTTT.

The chain combines TRBV5-1 with TRBJ2-7; the D is unclear. The CDR3 spans 11 residues. Trimming took 6 bases from V and 4 from J, leaving 8 bases between them. Germline V gives CDR1 SGHRS, CDR2 YFSETQ. The CDR3 DNA sequence: TGCGCCAGCACCCGCGGTTACGAGCAGTACTTC. Amino acids: CASTRGYEQYF.

This clone was observed once. The DNA of the CDR3 is TGTGCCAGCAGCTTTCTTAGTGGAGGGAGGAACGAGCAGTACTTC. Translated, it gives CASSFLSGGRNEQYF. The V call is TRBV5-6, the J call TRBJ2-7, with D possibly matching TRBD2 (6 bases). CDR1 and CDR2 from the germline V gene are SGHDT and YYEEEE. The germline V and J ends were trimmed by 2 bases and 5 bases, with 17 bases remaining between them. The CDR3 spans 15 residues.

The V call is TRBV5-1, the J call TRBJ2-1; tentatively, D is TRBD2 (6 bases). V lost 4 bases and J 6 bases, leaving 17 bases between the germline ends. Germline loops: CDR1 SGHRS, CDR2 YFSETQ. This CDR3 comprises 15 residues. CDR3 amino acids: CASSPVPGVPNEQFF. Here the CDR3 DNA reads TGCGCCAGCAGCCCGGTACCGGGAGTCCCCAATGAGCAGTTCTTC. The full variable domain, rest sourced from reference TRBV5-1 and TRBJ2-1, is KAGVTQTPRYLIKTRGQQVTLSCSPISGHRSVSWYQQTPGQGLQFLFEYFSETQRNKGNFPGRFSGRQFSNSRSEMNVSTLELGDSALYLCASSPVPGVPNEQFFGPGTRLTVL.

The V and J genes are TRBV5-1 and TRBJ2-1, with D uncertain. In germline, CDR1 is SGHRS, CDR2 YFSETQ. This CDR3 has 14 residues. V shed 3 bases and J shed 10 bases, with 17 bases lying between them. The CDR3 DNA sequence: TGCGCCAGCAGCTCTAACACGGAACTCGGGGAGCAGTTCTTC. Translated, it gives CASSSNTELGEQFF.

V gene TRBV9 combines with J gene TRBJ2-7; D call uncertain. V was pared by 0 bases and J by 0 bases, with 7 bases between. The CDR3 contains 14 residues. CDR1 is SGDLS and CDR2 is YYNGEE in the germline V gene. The CDR3 reads CASSVAISSYEQYF. CDR3 DNA sequence: TGTGCCAGCAGCGTAGCAATCAGCTCCTACGAGCAGTACTTC.

The rearrangement links TRBV3-1 (or the pseudogene TRBV3-2) to TRBJ1-3; D unclear. The germline V gene has CDR1 LGHDT and CDR2 YNNKEL (reference sequence). Trimming shortened V by 3 bases and J by 5 bases, and 14 bases separated the two germline ends. The CDR3 has 15 amino acids. CDR3 bases: TGTGCCAGCAGCCACCTAGCAGGTAGCAGAAACACCATATATTTT. Protein: CASSHLAGSRNTIYF.

This clone showed up just a few times. The gene calls are TRBV25-1 and TRBJ1-6, with 7 bases that match TRBD1. Germline V gives CDR1 MGHDK, CDR2 SYGVNS. The CDR3 has 15 amino acids. V gave up 8 bases and J gave up 10 bases; unmatched junction bases: 14. CDR3 in amino acids: CASEMTGSRWSPLHF. The CDR3 region has the DNA TGTGCCAGCGAAATGACAGGGTCCCGTTGGTCACCCCTCCACTTT.

The V and J genes are TRBV27 and TRBJ1-6; possible D gene TRBD1, 5 bases. From germline, CDR1 is MNHEY and CDR2 SMNVEV (reference sequence). V lost 1 base to trimming and J lost 10 bases, with 11 bases between them. CDR3 length equals 14 residues. CDR3 in amino acids: CASSLFGGRSPLHF. The CDR3 bases are TGTGCCAGCAGTTTATTCGGGGGTAGGTCACCCCTCCACTTT.

The chain couples TRBV3-1 (or the pseudogene TRBV3-2) to TRBJ1-6; no clear D. CDR1 is LGHDT and CDR2 is YNNKEL in the germline V gene (reference sequence). The CDR3 consists of 16 residues. V lost 1 base and J 0 bases, leaving 7 bases between the germline ends. The CDR3 sequence: CASSQVLSSYNSPLHF. The CDR3 DNA sequence: TGTGCCAGCAGCCAAGTCCTGAGCTCCTATAATTCACCCCTCCACTTT.

V and J are TRBV18 and TRBJ1-2, with 9 bases matching TRBD1. The CDR3 length is 13 residues. Per the germline V gene, CDR1 is KGHSH and CDR2 is LQKENI. Trimming took 3 bases from V and 7 from J; bases not matched to a gene: 3. In DNA, the CDR3 is TGTGCCAGCTCACCCGGGACAGGGACTGGCTACACCTTC. Amino acid sequence: CASSPGTGTGYTF.

The chain joins TRBV29-1 to TRBJ2-7; D might be TRBD2 (5 bases). V was cut by 6 bases and J by 4 bases, with 16 bases left in between. Germline assignment: CDR1 SQVTM and CDR2 ANQGSEA. The length of the CDR3 is 13 residues. This CDR3 is CSVSLSAAYEQYF. The CDR3 coding sequence is TGCAGCGTAAGTCTTAGCGCCGCATACGAGCAGTACTTC.

This clone was detected only once. V gene TRBV7-9 combines with J gene TRBJ1-2; TRBD1 might be the D (6 bases). CDR3 length: 15 residues. V lost 5 bases and J lost 4, with 17 bases in between. Looked up from germline, CDR1 is SEHNR and CDR2 is FQNEAQ (reference sequence). CDR3 sequence reads: CASSIRGGSSYGYTF. The CDR3 DNA follows: TGTGCCAGCAGCATAAGGGGGGGCTCCAGCTATGGCTACACCTTC.

The J gene is TRBJ1-1, the V gene TRBV15; D gene ambiguous. Germline V gene lookup returns CDR1 LNHNV and CDR2 YYDKDF (reference sequence). Trimming stripped 0 bases from V and 6 bases from J, with 8 bases between. The CDR3 is 13 amino acids. CDR3 nucleotides: TGTGCCACCAGCAGAGATGTGGGAGCTGAAGCTTTCTTT. This gives the protein CATSRDVGAEAFF.

The chain combines TRBV13 with TRBJ1-2; 8 positions match TRBD1. V lost 2 bases to trimming and J lost 5 bases; unmatched junction nucleotides: 4. The CDR3 is 14 amino acids. Looked up from germline, CDR1 is PRHDT and CDR2 is FYEKMQ (reference sequence). This chain's CDR3 is CASSLRTGPYGYTF. CDR3 nucleotide sequence: TGTGCCAGCAGCTTAAGGACAGGGCCTTATGGCTACACCTTC.

This sequence joins TRBV7-9 and TRBJ2-7; D gene ambiguous. The germline gives CDR1 SEHNR, CDR2 FQNEAQ (reference sequence). V shed 1 base and J shed 3 bases, with 10 bases lying between them. The length of the CDR3 is 14 residues. CDR3 DNA sequence: TGTGCCAGCAGCTTAGGCATTCTAAGCTACGAGCAGTACTTC. It translates to CASSLGILSYEQYF.

CDR3 sequence (DNA): TGTGCCAGCACCCTAACTAATAGGGGTCTTGGAGGAAACACCATATATTTT. Protein: CASTLTNRGLGGNTIYF. The chain employs TRBV2 and TRBJ1-3; D is possibly TRBD1 (5 bases). V dropped 7 bases and J dropped 4 bases, with 23 bases sitting between them. The V gene's germline CDR1 is SNHLY and CDR2 FYNNEI. This CDR3 has 17 amino acids. Full variable domain (remainder filled in from reference TRBV2 and TRBJ1-3): EPEVTQTPSHQVTQMGQEVILRCVPISNHLYFYWYRQILGQKVEFLVSFYNNEISEKSEIFDDQFSVERPDGSNFTLKIRSTKLEDSAMYFCASTLTNRGLGGNTIYFGEGSWLTVV.

The chain joins TRBV9 to TRBJ2-3; 10 bases fit TRBD1. Germline-derived CDR1 and CDR2 are SGDLS and YYNGEE. V trimming: 0 bases; J trimming: 4 bases; junction bases outside the gene matches: 8. CDR3 length: 17 residues. The chain's CDR3 is CASSVALGTGAADTQYF. The CDR3 bases are TGTGCCAGCAGCGTAGCTTTAGGGACAGGGGCAGCAGATACGCAGTATTTT. The entire variable domain, with the rest obtained from reference TRBV9 and TRBJ2-3, is as follows: DSGVTQTPKHLITATGQRVTLRCSPRSGDLSVYWYQQSLDQGLQFLIQYYNGEERAKGNILERFSAQQFPDLHSELNLSSLELGDSALYFCASSVALGTGAADTQYFGPGTRLTVL.

The CDR3 spells CASNLASGTDTQYF. In DNA form, the CDR3 reads TGTGCCAGCAACTTGGCTAGCGGCACAGATACGCAGTATTTT. The chain carries TRBV9 and TRBJ2-3, with D maybe TRBD2 (6 bases). Germline V gene sequence: CDR1 SGDLS, CDR2 YYNGEE. Between the trimmed V and J ends, which lost 6 bases and 1 base, there was a span of 12 bases. The CDR3 extends over 14 amino acids.

The chain employs TRBV5-4 and TRBJ2-3; D not certain. CDR1 is SGHNT and CDR2 is YYREEE in the germline V gene (reference sequence). Trimming removed 2 bases at V and 2 bases at J, with 9 bases between. The CDR3 sequence is 14 residues long. The CDR3 sequence: CASSFDKFTDTQYF. CDR3 DNA sequence: TGTGCCAGCAGCTTCGACAAATTCACAGATACGCAGTATTTT.

This clone was recorded a few times. V and J are TRBV12-3 or TRBV12-4 and TRBJ1-4; 8 nucleotides line up with TRBD1. With V trimmed by 10 bases and J by 11 bases, 12 bases remained unmatched. The CDR3 is made up of 13 amino acids. DNA of the CDR3: TGTGCCACCCAAAGGCAGGGGGCCCTGAAACTGTTTTTT. Encoded protein: CATQRQGALKLFF.

V gene TRBV11-2 combines with J gene TRBJ1-4; D gene unclear. Trimming took off 5 bases at V and 5 bases at J, with 12 bases between the two ends. The germline CDR1 and CDR2 sequences are SGHAT and FQNNGV. This CDR3 contains 14 residues. The CDR3: CASSVGSGNEKLFF. The CDR3, as DNA: TGTGCCAGCAGCGTCGGAAGCGGGAATGAAAAACTGTTTTTT.

The chain combines TRBV7-9 with TRBJ1-2; D ambiguous. Trimming removed 4 bases at V and 8 bases at J, with 11 bases between. This CDR3 has 12 residues. CDR1 SEHNR and CDR2 FQNEAQ come from the germline V gene (reference sequence). CDR3 protein: CASSSIQSGYTF. In DNA, the CDR3 is TGTGCCAGCAGCTCAATCCAGTCGGGCTACACCTTC.

The chain recombines TRBV14 with TRBJ2-7; possibly TRBD1 for D (5 bases). This CDR3 contains 12 residues. Germline V gives CDR1 SGHDN, CDR2 FVKESK. V lost 2 bases and J lost 3, with 5 bases in between. This chain's CDR3 is CASSQQGYEQYF. In nucleotides, the CDR3 is TGTGCCAGCAGCCAACAGGGCTACGAGCAGTACTTC.

This clone has more than one count but fewer than ten. This chain links TRBV5-4 with TRBJ1-2; the match to TRBD1 covers 10 bases. The CDR3 covers 15 residues. Germline CDR1 reads SGHNT; CDR2 reads YYREEE (reference sequence). V lost 4 bases to trimming and J lost 8 bases; unmatched junction nucleotides: 11. The CDR3 region is CASSHDRGPARGYTF. As DNA, the CDR3 is TGTGCCAGCAGCCACGACAGGGGGCCCGCCCGGGGCTACACCTTC.

The chain couples TRBV10-1 to TRBJ1-2, with D maybe TRBD1 (5 bases). The CDR3 sequence is 19 residues long. CDR1 and CDR2 from the germline V gene are WNHNN and SYGVQD (reference sequence). Trimming stripped 5 bases from V and 1 base from J, with 26 bases between. CDR3 nucleotide sequence: TGCGCCAGCAGTTGGGGCTCCAGAAAATGGACCTGGATTAACTATGGCTACACCTTC. This encodes CASSWGSRKWTWINYGYTF.

The chain couples TRBV7-6 to TRBJ2-5; TRBD1 might be the D (5 bases). The CDR3 runs to 13 residues. The ends were cut back, 3 bases at V and 4 bases at J, with 9 bases in the middle. The germline CDR1 and CDR2 sequences are SGHVS and FNYEAQ. The CDR3 coding sequence is TGTGCCAGCAGCTTGAGACAGAGAGAGACCCAGTACTTC. Encoded protein: CASSLRQRETQYF. The full variable domain, in which reference TRBV7-6 and TRBJ2-5 provide the parts outside the CDR3, is GAGVSQSPRYKVTKRGQDVALRCDPISGHVSLYWYRQALGQGPEFLTYFNYEAQQDKSGLPNDRFSAERPEGSISTLTIQRTEQRDSAMYRCASSLRQRETQYFGPGTRLLVL.

The chain links TRBV5-6 to TRBJ2-1; 7 nucleotides align to TRBD2. V shed 2 bases, J shed 6 bases, and the junction held 5 bases outside the gene matches. The CDR3 has 14 amino acids. Germline V gives CDR1 SGHDT, CDR2 YYEEEE. The CDR3 coding sequence is TGTGCCAGCAGCTTAGCGGGACGGTTCAATGAGCAGTTCTTC. Protein sequence: CASSLAGRFNEQFF.

This clone was detected only a few times. The rearrangement links TRBV19 to TRBJ1-3, with D unresolved. CDR1 LNHDA and CDR2 SQIVND come from the germline V gene (reference sequence). V lost 7 bases and J 0 bases, leaving 10 bases between the germline ends. CDR3 size: 14 residues. CDR3 protein: CASTEQTSGNTIYF. CDR3 coding DNA: TGTGCCAGTACGGAACAGACCTCTGGAAACACCATATATTTT. The variable domain in full, completed from reference TRBV19 and TRBJ1-3, reads DGGITQSPKYLFRKEGQNVTLSCEQNLNHDAMYWYRQDPGQGLRLIYYSQIVNDFQKGDIAEGYSVSREKKESFPLTVTSAQKNPTAFYLCASTEQTSGNTIYFGEGSWLTVV.

This chain joins TRBV12-3 or TRBV12-4 and TRBJ2-7; D possibly corresponds to TRBD2 (6 bases). There are 12 residues in the CDR3. With 5 bases removed from V and 7 bases from J, the gap between germline ends came to 12 bases. CDR3 in DNA: TGTGCCAGCAGTAGAGACAGCGGGGAGCAGTACTTC. Translated, it gives CASSRDSGEQYF.

The chain employs TRBV7-3 and TRBJ1-2, with D perhaps TRBD1 (5 bases). The CDR3 extends over 16 amino acids. Germline V gives CDR1 SGHTA, CDR2 FQGTGA. Trimming pared 0 bases from V and 0 bases from J, leaving 11 bases between. CDR3 DNA sequence: TGTGCCAGCAGCTTAACCGGGGGAACCCCTAACTATGGCTACACCTTC. This gives the protein CASSLTGGTPNYGYTF.

This clone came up once. CDR3 residues: CAWSTTPVTSGRALTEQYF. DNA for the CDR3: TGTGCCTGGAGTACTACTCCCGTGACTAGCGGGAGGGCCCTTACCGAGCAGTACTTC. The chain recombines TRBV30 with TRBJ2-7; 14 bases match TRBD2. The CDR3 extends over 19 amino acids. V gave up 2 bases and J gave up 6 bases; unmatched junction bases: 18. The V gene's germline CDR1 is GTSNPN and CDR2 SVGIG (reference sequence).